The T cell receptor beta chain described here comes from a study of OX40 agonist ivuxolimab in advanced cancers. Study in general: Three patients responded partially, comprising one with hepatocellular carcinoma and two with cutaneous melanoma.

With respect to this clone: Its antigen is unidentified.

V dropped 2 bases and J dropped 9 bases, with 14 bases sitting between them. Germline assignment: CDR1 LGHNA and CDR2 YNFKEQ. The CDR3 consists of 14 residues. Some clones are missing from TCRdb's copy, which holds only in-frame ones; the method was immunoSEQ multiplex PCR. The sample yields about 73,000 clones, around 88% seen once. Whole-study findings and limits: The 0.1-3.0 mg/kg partial responders had among the lowest clonal expansion. Low normalized clonal expansion also occurred in some nonresponding patients.

This sample comprised CD4+ or CD8+ T cells sorted from blood, obtained in a trial of the OX40 agonist ivuxolimab. This receptor was taken from an adult with an advanced solid tumor such as melanoma, head and neck, liver or kidney cancer. V usage is TRBV4-2 and J usage is TRBJ2-1; D uncertain. The CDR3 here is CASSQRGRLGEQFF. The CDR3 region has the DNA TGTGCCAGCAGCCAACGCGGAAGGTTGGGTGAGCAGTTCTTC.